One TCR beta chain is described in this entry. The sample originates from a study of blood T cell repertoires in COVID-19. Whole-study context: COVID-19 samples collected from the United States, Italy and Spain covered acute and convalescent phases. PBMCs, B-cell-depleted T cells, or T cells provided the cDNA or gDNA that made up the material.

As originally analysed: Reference gene primer amplification gave nucleated cell count estimates. TCRdb keeps only in-frame clones here, not all; method: immunoSEQ multiplex PCR. V, J and clone size were drawn from that table, and D and trimming were deduced from the DNA. The table shows roughly 98,000 clones, with around 92% occurring only once. J gave up 4 bases and V 2 bases, and 2 bases lay outside the gene matches. CDR1 is MDHEN, CDR2 SYDVKM, per germline. This CDR3 is built from 13 residues. The sequencing sample was made of peripheral blood. The source is a woman aged 55-69 years with active COVID-19. The V gene is TRBV28, the J gene TRBJ2-7; 7 bases are shared with TRBD1. CDR3 in amino acids: CASSLPGQYEQYF. CDR3 nucleotide sequence: TGTGCCAGCAGTTTACCGGGACAGTACGAGCAGTACTTC.